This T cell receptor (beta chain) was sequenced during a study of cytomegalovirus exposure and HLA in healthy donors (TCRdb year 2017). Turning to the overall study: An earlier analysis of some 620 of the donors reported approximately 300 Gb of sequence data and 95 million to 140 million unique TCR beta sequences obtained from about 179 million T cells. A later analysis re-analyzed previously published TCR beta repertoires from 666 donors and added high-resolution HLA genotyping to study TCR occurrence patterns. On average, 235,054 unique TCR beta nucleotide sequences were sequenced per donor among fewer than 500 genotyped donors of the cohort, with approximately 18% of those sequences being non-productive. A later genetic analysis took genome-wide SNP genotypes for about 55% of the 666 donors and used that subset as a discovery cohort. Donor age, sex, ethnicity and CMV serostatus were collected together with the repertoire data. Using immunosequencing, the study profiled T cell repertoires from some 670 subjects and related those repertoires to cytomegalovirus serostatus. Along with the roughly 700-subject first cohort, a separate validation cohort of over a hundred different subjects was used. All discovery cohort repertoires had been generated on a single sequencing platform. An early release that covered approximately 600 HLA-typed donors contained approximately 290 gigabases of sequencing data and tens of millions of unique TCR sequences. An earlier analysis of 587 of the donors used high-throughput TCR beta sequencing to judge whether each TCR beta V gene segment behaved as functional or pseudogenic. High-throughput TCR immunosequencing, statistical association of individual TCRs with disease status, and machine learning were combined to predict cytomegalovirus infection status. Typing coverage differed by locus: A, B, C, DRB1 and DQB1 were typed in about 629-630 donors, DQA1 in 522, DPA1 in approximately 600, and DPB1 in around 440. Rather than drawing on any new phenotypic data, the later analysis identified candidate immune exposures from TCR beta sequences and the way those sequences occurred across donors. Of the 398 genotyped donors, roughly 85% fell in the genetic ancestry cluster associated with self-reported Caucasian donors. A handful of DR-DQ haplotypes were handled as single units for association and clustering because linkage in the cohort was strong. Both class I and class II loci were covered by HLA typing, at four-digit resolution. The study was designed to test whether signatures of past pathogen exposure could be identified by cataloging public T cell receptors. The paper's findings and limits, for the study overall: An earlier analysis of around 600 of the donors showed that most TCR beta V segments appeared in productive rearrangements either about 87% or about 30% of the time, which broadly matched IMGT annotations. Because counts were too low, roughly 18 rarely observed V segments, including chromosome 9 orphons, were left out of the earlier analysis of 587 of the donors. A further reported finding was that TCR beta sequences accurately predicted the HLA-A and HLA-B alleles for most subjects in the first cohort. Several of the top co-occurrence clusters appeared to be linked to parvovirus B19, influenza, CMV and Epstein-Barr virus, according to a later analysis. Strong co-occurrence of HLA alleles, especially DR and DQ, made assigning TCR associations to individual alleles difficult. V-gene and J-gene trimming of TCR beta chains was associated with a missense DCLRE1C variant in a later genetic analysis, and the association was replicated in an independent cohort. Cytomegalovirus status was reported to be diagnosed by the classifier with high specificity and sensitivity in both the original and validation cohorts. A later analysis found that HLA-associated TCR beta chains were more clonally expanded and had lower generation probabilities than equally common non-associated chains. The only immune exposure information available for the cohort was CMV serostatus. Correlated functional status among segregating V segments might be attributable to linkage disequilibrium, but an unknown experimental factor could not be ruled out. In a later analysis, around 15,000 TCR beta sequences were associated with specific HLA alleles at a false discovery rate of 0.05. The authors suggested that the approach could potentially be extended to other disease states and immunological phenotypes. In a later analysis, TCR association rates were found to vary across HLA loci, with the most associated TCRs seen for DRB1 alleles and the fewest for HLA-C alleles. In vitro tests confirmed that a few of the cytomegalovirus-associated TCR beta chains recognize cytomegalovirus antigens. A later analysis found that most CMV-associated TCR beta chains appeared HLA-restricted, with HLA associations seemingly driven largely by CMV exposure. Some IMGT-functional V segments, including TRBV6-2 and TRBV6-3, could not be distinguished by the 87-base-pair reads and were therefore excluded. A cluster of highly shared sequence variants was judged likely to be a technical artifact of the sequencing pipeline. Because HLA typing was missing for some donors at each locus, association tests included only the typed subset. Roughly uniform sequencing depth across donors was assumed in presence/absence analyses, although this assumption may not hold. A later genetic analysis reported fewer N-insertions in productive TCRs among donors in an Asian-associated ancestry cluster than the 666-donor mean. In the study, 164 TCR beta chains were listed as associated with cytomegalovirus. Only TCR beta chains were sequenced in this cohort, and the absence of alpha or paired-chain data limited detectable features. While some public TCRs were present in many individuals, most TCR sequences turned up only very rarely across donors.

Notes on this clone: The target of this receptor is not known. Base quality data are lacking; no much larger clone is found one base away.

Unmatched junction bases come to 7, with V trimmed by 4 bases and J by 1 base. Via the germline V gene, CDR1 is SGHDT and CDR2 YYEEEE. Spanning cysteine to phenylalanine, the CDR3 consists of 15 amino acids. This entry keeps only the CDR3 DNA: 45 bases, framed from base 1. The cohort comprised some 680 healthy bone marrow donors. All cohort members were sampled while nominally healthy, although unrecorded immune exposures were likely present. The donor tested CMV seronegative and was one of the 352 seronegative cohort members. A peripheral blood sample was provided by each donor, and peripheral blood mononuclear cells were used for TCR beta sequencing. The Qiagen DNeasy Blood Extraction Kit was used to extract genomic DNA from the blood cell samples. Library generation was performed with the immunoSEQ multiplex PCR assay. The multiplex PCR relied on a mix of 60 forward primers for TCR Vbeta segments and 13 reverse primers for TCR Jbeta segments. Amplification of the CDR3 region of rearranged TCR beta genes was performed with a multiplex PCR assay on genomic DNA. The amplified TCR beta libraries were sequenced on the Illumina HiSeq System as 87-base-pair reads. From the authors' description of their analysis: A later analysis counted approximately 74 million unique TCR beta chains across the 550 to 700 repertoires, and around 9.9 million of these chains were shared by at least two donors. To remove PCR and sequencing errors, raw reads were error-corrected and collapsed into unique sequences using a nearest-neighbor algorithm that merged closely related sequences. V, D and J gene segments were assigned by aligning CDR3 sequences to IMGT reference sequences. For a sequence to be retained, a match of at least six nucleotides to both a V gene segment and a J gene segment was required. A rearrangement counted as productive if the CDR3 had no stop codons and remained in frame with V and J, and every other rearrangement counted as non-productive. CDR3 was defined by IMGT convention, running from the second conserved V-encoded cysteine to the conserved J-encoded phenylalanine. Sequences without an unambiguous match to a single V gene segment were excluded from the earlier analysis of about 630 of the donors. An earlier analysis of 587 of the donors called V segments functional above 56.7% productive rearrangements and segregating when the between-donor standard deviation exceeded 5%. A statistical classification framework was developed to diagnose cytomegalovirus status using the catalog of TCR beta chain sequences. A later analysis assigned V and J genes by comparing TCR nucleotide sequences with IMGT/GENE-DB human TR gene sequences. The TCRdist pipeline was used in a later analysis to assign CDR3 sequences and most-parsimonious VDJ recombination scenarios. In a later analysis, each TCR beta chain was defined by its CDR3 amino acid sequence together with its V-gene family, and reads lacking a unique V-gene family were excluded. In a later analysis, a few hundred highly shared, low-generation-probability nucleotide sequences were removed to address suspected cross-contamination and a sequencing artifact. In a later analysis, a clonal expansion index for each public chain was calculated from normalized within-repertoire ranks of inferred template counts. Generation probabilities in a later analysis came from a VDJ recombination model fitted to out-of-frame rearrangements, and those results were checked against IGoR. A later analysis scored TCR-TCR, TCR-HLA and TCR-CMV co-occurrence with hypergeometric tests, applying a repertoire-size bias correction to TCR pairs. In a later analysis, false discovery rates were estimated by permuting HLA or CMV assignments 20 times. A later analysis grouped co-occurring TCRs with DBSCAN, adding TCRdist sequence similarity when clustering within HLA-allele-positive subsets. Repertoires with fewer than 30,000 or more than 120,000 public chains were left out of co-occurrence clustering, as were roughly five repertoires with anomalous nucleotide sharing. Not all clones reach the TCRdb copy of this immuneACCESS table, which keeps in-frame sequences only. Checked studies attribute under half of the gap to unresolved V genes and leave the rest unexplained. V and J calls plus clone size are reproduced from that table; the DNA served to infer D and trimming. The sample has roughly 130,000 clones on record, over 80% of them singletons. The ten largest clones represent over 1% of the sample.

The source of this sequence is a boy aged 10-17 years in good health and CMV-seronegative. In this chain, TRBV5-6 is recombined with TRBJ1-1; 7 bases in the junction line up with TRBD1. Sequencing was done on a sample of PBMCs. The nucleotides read TGTGCCAGCAGCCGCGCAGGGGGGCCGAACACTGAAGCTTTCTTT. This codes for CASSRAGGPNTEAFF.